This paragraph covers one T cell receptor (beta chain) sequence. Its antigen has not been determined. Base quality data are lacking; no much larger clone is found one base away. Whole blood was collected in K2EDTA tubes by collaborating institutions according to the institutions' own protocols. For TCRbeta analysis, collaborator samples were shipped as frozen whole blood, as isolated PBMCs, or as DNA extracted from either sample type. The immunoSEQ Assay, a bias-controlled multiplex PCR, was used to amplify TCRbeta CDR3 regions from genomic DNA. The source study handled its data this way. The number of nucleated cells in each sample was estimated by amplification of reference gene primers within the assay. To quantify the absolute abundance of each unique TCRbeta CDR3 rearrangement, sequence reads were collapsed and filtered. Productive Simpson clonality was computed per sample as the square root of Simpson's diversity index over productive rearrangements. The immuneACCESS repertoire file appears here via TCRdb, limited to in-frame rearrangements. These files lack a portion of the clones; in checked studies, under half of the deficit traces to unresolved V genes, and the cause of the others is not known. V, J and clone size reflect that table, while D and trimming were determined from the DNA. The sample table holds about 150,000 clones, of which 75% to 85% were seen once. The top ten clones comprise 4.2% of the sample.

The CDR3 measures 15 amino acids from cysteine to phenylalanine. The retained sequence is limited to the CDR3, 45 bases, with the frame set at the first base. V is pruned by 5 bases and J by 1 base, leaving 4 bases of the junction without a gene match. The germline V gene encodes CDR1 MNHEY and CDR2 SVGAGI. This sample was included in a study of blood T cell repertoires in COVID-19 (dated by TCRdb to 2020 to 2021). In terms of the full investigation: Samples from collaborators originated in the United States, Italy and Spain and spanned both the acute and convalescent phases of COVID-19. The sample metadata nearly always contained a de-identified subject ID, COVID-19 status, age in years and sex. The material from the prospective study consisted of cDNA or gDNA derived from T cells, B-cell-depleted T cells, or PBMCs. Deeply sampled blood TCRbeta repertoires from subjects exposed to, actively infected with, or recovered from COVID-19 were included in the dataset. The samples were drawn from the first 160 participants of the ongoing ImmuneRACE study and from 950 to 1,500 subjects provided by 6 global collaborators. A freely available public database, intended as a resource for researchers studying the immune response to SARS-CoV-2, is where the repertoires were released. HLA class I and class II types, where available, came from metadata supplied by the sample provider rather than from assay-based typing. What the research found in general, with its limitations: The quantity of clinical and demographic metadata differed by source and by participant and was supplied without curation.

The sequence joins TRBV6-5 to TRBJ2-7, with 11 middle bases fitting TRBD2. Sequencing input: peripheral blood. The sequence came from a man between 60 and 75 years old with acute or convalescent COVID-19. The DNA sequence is TGTGCCAGCAGTACCACTAGCGGGAGTTCCTACGAGCAGTACTTC. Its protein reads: CASSTTSGSSYEQYF.